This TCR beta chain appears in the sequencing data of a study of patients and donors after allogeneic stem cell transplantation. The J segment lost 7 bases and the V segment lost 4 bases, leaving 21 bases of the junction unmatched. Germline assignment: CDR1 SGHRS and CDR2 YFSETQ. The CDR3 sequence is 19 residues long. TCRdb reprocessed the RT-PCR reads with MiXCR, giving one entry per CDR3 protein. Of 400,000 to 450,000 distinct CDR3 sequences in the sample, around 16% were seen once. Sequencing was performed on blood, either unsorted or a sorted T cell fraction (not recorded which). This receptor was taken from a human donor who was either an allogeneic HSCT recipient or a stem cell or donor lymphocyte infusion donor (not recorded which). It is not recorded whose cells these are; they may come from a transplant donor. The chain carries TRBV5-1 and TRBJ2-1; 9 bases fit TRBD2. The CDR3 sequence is CASSVSGGSNHGGLNEQFF. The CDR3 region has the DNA TGCGCCAGCAGCGTTAGCGGGGGATCCAATCACGGTGGTTTGAATGAGCAGTTCTTC.